The 27 T cell receptor beta chains given below trace back to one sample, sequenced in a study of shared clonotypes between healthy human individuals. Positive CCR7 selection of CD45RO-negative cells yielded the naive CD8 cells, and terminally differentiated effector memory CD45RA+ cells were excluded. Here immunoSEQ multiplex PCR was the method, and the copy in TCRdb shows in-frame clones only, minus some. The sample has hundreds of thousands of clones; around 95% are singletons. Sequenced material: naive CD8+ T cells sorted from blood. The receptors were sampled from a woman in her 30s in good health.

The chain carries TRBV4-1 and TRBJ1-5; possible D gene TRBD1, 5 bases. Germline V CDR1 and CDR2: MGHRA, YSYEKL. V was pared by 2 bases and J by 7 bases, with 15 bases between. CDR3 length: 15 amino acids. The CDR3 DNA sequence: TGCGCCAGCAGCCAACGTCCCGGGGACCCGCAGCCCCAGCATTTT. Amino acid sequence: CASSQRPGDPQPQHF.

This chain links TRBV28 with TRBJ2-2; D gene unclear. V was cut by 3 bases and J by 5 bases, with 7 bases left in between. CDR1 is MDHEN and CDR2 is SYDVKM in the germline V gene. This CDR3 is 13 amino acids long. The CDR3, as DNA: TGTGCCAGCAGTTTTCTGCGGACCGGGGAGCTGTTTTTT. As protein: CASSFLRTGELFF.

V is TRBV13 and J is TRBJ2-1, with TRBD2 matching over 7 bases. This CDR3 region has 16 residues. Germline CDR1 is PRHDT and CDR2 is FYEKMQ (reference sequence). V gave up 4 bases and J gave up 7 bases; unmatched junction bases: 13. The CDR3 reads CASSSADKAGWNEQFF. CDR3 nucleotide sequence: TGTGCCAGCAGCTCGGCGGATAAAGCGGGATGGAATGAGCAGTTCTTC.

Note on this clone: At the DNA level, this CDR3 is encoded by other sequences in the same sample as well. The rearrangement uses TRBV5-1 and TRBJ2-7, with TRBD2 identical over 9 bases. Looked up from germline, CDR1 is SGHRS and CDR2 is YFSETQ. The CDR3 sequence is 14 residues long. V dropped 3 bases and J dropped 1; count of bases not matched to a gene: 2. DNA of the CDR3: TGCGCCAGCAGCTCAACTAGCGGGTCCTACGAGCAGTACTTC. It yields the protein CASSSTSGSYEQYF. Full variable domain (remainder filled in from reference TRBV5-1 and TRBJ2-7): KAGVTQTPRYLIKTRGQQVTLSCSPISGHRSVSWYQQTPGQGLQFLFEYFSETQRNKGNFPGRFSGRQFSNSRSEMNVSTLELGDSALYLCASSSTSGSYEQYFGPGTRLTVT.

The chain couples TRBV30 to TRBJ2-1; D unresolved. The germline CDR1 and CDR2 sequences are GTSNPN and SVGIG (reference sequence). V dropped 1 base and J dropped 0 bases, with 4 bases sitting between them. The CDR3 is 13 amino acids. CDR3 bases: TGTGCCTGGAGTGAAATCTCCTACAATGAGCAGTTCTTC. This sequence encodes CAWSEISYNEQFF.

This sequence joins TRBV4-1 and TRBJ2-5; the D is unclear. Trimming shortened V by 0 bases and J by 5 bases, and 7 bases separated the two germline ends. CDR1 is MGHRA, CDR2 YSYEKL, per germline. The CDR3 spans 13 residues. The CDR3 loop reads CASSQDYEETQYF. CDR3 nucleotide sequence: TGCGCCAGCAGCCAAGATTACGAGGAGACCCAGTACTTC.

The chain combines TRBV5-8 with TRBJ2-5; 10 nucleotides agree with TRBD2. The germline V gene has CDR1 SGHTS and CDR2 YDEGEE. Trimming took 1 base from V and 6 from J; bases not matched to a gene: 6. CDR3 size: 15 residues. CDR3 in DNA: TGTGCCAGCAGCTTGCGGTCTAGCGGGAGTAAGACCCAGTACTTC. Protein product: CASSLRSSGSKTQYF. Complete variable domain (other parts from reference TRBV5-8 and TRBJ2-5): EAGVTQSPTHLIKTRGQQATLRCSPISGHTSVYWYQQALGLGLQFLLWYDEGEERNRGNFPPRFSGRQFPNYSSELNVNALELEDSALYLCASSLRSSGSKTQYFGPGTRLLVL.

The rearrangement links TRBV5-1 to TRBJ1-1; unclear D gene. Germline CDR1 and CDR2: SGHRS and YFSETQ. This CDR3 is built from 12 residues. The V gene lost 1 base and the J gene lost 1 base, with 2 bases spanning the gap. CDR3 amino acids: CASSLTNTEAFF. For the CDR3, the DNA is TGCGCCAGCAGCTTGACGAACACTGAAGCTTTCTTT.

This rearrangement joins TRBV6-1 to TRBJ2-7, with 15 bases identical to TRBD2. Germline V gene data show CDR1 as MNHNS and CDR2 as SASEGT. The CDR3 runs 15 residues. The J segment lost 9 bases and the V segment lost 3 bases, leaving 6 bases of the junction unmatched. DNA for the CDR3: TGTGCCAGCAGTGACGGACTAGCGGGAGGGCCAGGGCAGTACTTC. It encodes CASSDGLAGGPGQYF.

The chain recombines TRBV29-1 with TRBJ2-7, with D perhaps TRBD2 (6 bases). CDR3 length: 13 residues. Germline-derived CDR1 and CDR2 are SQVTM and ANQGSEA. V gave up 4 bases and J gave up 7 bases, with 17 bases separating them. Here the CDR3 DNA reads TGCAGCGTTGCTATTAGCGGCGGAGGAGAGCAGTACTTC. It yields the protein CSVAISGGGEQYF.

The chain is built from TRBV28 and TRBJ1-5; D perhaps matches TRBD1 (5 bases). Trimming shortened V by 2 bases and J by 4 bases, and 12 bases separated the two germline ends. The CDR3 spans 15 residues. Germline CDR1 is MDHEN and CDR2 is SYDVKM. In nucleotides, the CDR3 is TGTGCCAGCAGTTTACCCAGGGACCAGAATCAGCCCCAGCATTTT. Translated: CASSLPRDQNQPQHF.

This chain joins TRBV2 and TRBJ2-7, with D unresolved. The CDR3 loop spans 15 amino acids. Germline CDR1 reads SNHLY; CDR2 reads FYNNEI. Trimming left V 10 bases short and J 0 bases short, with 19 bases between. In DNA, the CDR3 is TGTGCCATCTTTACTCTGGACGGACGCTCCTACGAGCAGTACTTC. Its protein is CAIFTLDGRSYEQYF.

The chain recombines TRBV9 with TRBJ2-3, with D uncertain. Germline V gene data show CDR1 as SGDLS and CDR2 as YYNGEE. V dropped 1 base and J dropped 4 bases, with 10 bases sitting between them. CDR3 size: 14 residues. The CDR3 DNA is TGTGCCAGCAGCGTACATAAGAACGCAGATACGCAGTATTTT. This translates into CASSVHKNADTQYF.

This clone was counted a single time. The CDR3 reads CASSQESQSTDTQYF. The CDR3 DNA sequence: TGCGCCAGCAGCCAAGAGTCACAGAGCACAGATACGCAGTATTTT. The genes are TRBV4-1 and TRBJ2-3; D uncertain. V was trimmed by 0 bases and J by 0 bases, leaving 7 bases between them. CDR1 and CDR2 from the germline V gene are MGHRA and YSYEKL. The CDR3 runs 15 residues.

V and J are TRBV5-4 and TRBJ2-7; maybe TRBD2 (5 bases). The CDR3 extends over 13 amino acids. V was pared by 5 bases and J by 3 bases, with 12 bases between. Germline loops: CDR1 SGHNT, CDR2 YYREEE (reference sequence). DNA of the CDR3: TGTGCCAGCAGAGCCGGGATCAACTACGAGCAGTACTTC. Translation gives CASRAGINYEQYF.

The rearrangement links TRBV27 to TRBJ2-7; D ambiguous. Trimming took off 5 bases at V and 6 bases at J, with 14 bases between the two ends. Looked up from germline, CDR1 is MNHEY and CDR2 is SMNVEV (reference sequence). The CDR3 is made up of 13 amino acids. CDR3 region: CASSPTPRVEQYF. The CDR3 region has the DNA TGTGCCAGCAGTCCCACCCCTAGGGTCGAGCAGTACTTC.

The chain joins TRBV27 to TRBJ2-3, with D perhaps TRBD1 (5 bases). The CDR3 runs 14 residues. Trimming pared 5 bases from V and 3 bases from J, leaving 12 bases between. Germline V gene lookup returns CDR1 MNHEY and CDR2 SMNVEV (reference sequence). The CDR3 sequence is CASSPSSGTDTQYF. CDR3 nucleotides: TGTGCCAGCAGTCCCTCCTCAGGGACAGATACGCAGTATTTT.

This chain uses TRBV2 with TRBJ2-7; 10 nucleotides line up with TRBD1. This CDR3 is 14 amino acids long. Germline loops: CDR1 SNHLY, CDR2 FYNNEI. The V segment lost 5 bases and the J segment 3 bases; nucleotides outside the gene matches: 4. The CDR3 nucleotides are TGTGCCAGCAGTCCCGGGACAGGGGACTACGAGCAGTACTTC. It encodes CASSPGTGDYEQYF.

The chain employs TRBV27 and TRBJ2-2; perhaps TRBD1 as D (5 bases). Germline V gene sequence: CDR1 MNHEY, CDR2 SMNVEV (reference sequence). V lost 3 bases and J lost 9, with 17 bases in between. The CDR3 has 15 amino acids. The DNA for the CDR3 is TGTGCCAGCAGTTTCCGAACGACGCCAGGGTGGGAGCTGTTTTTT. This sequence encodes CASSFRTTPGWELFF.

The chain carries TRBV5-1 and TRBJ2-1; 7 bases align to TRBD1. The V segment lost 4 bases and the J segment 4 bases; nucleotides outside the gene matches: 8. CDR1 and CDR2 (germline): SGHRS, YFSETQ. This CDR3 is 15 amino acids long. As DNA, the CDR3 is TGCGCCAGCAGCACCTCCGGGACAGCTTACAATGAGCAGTTCTTC. Its translation is CASSTSGTAYNEQFF.

The chain couples TRBV19 to TRBJ2-7, with TRBD2 matching over 8 bases. J was trimmed by 7 bases and V by 2 bases; bases with no gene match: 7. Germline CDR1 reads LNHDA; CDR2 reads SQIVND (reference sequence). The CDR3 loop spans 14 amino acids. CDR3 protein: CASSISGSLGEQYF. CDR3 DNA: TGTGCCAGTAGTATAAGCGGGAGTCTGGGTGAGCAGTACTTC.

This rearrangement joins TRBV13 to TRBJ2-5, with TRBD2 identical over 15 bases. Germline V gene sequence: CDR1 PRHDT, CDR2 FYEKMQ (reference sequence). CDR3 length: 16 amino acids. With V trimmed by 4 bases and J by 3 bases, 3 bases remained unmatched. The CDR3 loop reads CASSSRTSGREETQYF. The CDR3 DNA reads TGTGCCAGCAGCTCACGGACTAGCGGGAGGGAAGAGACCCAGTACTTC.

The rearrangement links TRBV6-6 to TRBJ1-1; perhaps TRBD1 as D (5 bases). The CDR3 is 14 residues long. V was pared by 5 bases and J by 2 bases, with 12 bases between. Looked up from germline, CDR1 is MNHNY and CDR2 is SVGAGI (reference sequence). CDR3: CASSLSGSNTEAFF. The CDR3 nucleotides read TGTGCCAGCAGTCTCTCAGGGTCCAACACTGAAGCTTTCTTT.

The chain employs TRBV29-1 and TRBJ2-7; possibly TRBD2 for D (5 bases). This CDR3 region has 13 residues. The germline CDR1 and CDR2 sequences are SQVTM and ANQGSEA. Trimming left V 2 bases short and J 3 bases short, with 11 bases between. The CDR3 is CSVELGGRYEQYF. DNA of the CDR3: TGCAGCGTTGAACTGGGCGGGCGCTACGAGCAGTACTTC.

CDR3 amino acids: CASSLILAVTYNEQFF. CDR3 DNA sequence: TGTGCCAGCAGCTTAATTCTAGCGGTGACCTACAATGAGCAGTTCTTC. The chain employs TRBV7-9 and TRBJ2-1, with 7 bases aligning to TRBD2. V trimming: 2 bases; J trimming: 2 bases; junction bases outside the gene matches: 6. CDR3 length: 16 residues. CDR1 is SEHNR and CDR2 is FQNEAQ in the germline V gene (reference sequence).

V usage is TRBV5-4 and J usage is TRBJ2-7, with D unresolved. The CDR3 is made up of 11 amino acids. V was cut by 4 bases and J by 5 bases, with 7 bases left in between. Germline V CDR1 and CDR2: SGHNT, YYREEE (reference sequence). The CDR3 DNA follows: TGTGCCAGCAGCACGTCTAACGAGCAGTACTTC. Translated: CASSTSNEQYF. Variable domain in full (rest from reference TRBV5-4 and TRBJ2-7): ETGVTQSPTHLIKTRGQQVTLRCSSQSGHNTVSWYQQALGQGPQFIFQYYREEENGRGNFPPRFSGLQFPNYSSELNVNALELDDSALYLCASSTSNEQYFGPGTRLTVT.

This chain links TRBV19 with TRBJ2-3; D assignment may be TRBD1 or TRBD2 (5 bases each). V lost 3 bases and J 6 bases, leaving 13 bases between the germline ends. The CDR3 covers 14 residues. The germline V gene encodes CDR1 LNHDA and CDR2 SQIVND (reference sequence). The CDR3 loop is CASSIGTLRDTQYF. The CDR3 DNA sequence: TGTGCCAGTAGTATTGGGACCCTCCGCGATACGCAGTATTTT.